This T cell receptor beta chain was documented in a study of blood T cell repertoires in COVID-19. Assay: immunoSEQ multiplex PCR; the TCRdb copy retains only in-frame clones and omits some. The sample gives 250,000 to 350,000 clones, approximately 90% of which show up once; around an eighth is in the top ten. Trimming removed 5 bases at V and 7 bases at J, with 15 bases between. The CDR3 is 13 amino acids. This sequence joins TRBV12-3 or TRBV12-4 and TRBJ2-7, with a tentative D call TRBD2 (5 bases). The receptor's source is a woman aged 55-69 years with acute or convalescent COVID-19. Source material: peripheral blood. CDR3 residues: CASSTVPGGEQYF. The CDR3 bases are TGTGCCAGCAGTACCGTCCCCGGCGGGGAGCAGTACTTC.